This T cell receptor (beta chain) was retrieved from a study of T cell clonality in common variable immunodeficiency. About this clone: Its antigen is currently unknown. The CDR3 end is not reached by the read, which stops 3 residues before it; the germline J gene fills it in.

Sequencing input was equivalent genomic DNA from CVID and controls. Sequencing was performed with immunoSEQ multiplex PCR; in TCRdb, only in-frame clones are kept and a portion is missing. The profile covers fewer than 35,000 clones, none occurring a single time. Findings and limits, study-wide: In common variable immunodeficiency, TCR beta chains reportedly carried fewer deletions and N-nucleotide insertions. CVID subjects showed higher TCRbeta clonality than healthy controls.

Replacement immunoglobulin had been given to every CVID subject for at least one year. Germline V gene sequence: CDR1 KGHSH, CDR2 LQKENI. This CDR3 has 14 residues. The V gene end was trimmed by 3 bases and the J gene end by 4 bases; junction bases not matched to a gene: 3. This receptor was taken from a human donor with common variable immunodeficiency. Sequencing was carried out using peripheral blood mononuclear cells. J is TRBJ2-5 and V is TRBV18; 9 bases agree with TRBD1. CDR3 DNA (partial): TGTGCCAGCTCACCCCCGACAGGGGGAGAGACC. Protein sequence: CASSPPTGGET. The entire CDR3 is CASSPPTGGETQYF.